Shown below are 12 T cell receptor beta chains from a single sample sequenced in a study of OX40 agonist ivuxolimab in advanced cancers. Repertoires were generated with immunoSEQ multiplex PCR, while TCRdb's copy carries only in-frame clones and drops some. This sample yields under 85,000 clones, of which 90% are seen a single time; around 0.75% belongs to the top ten. Here the sequenced sample was CD4+ or CD8+ T cells sorted from blood, taken in a trial of the OX40 agonist ivuxolimab. All receptors derive from an adult with an advanced solid tumor such as melanoma, head and neck, liver or kidney cancer.

This clone was counted once. This chain uses TRBV30 with TRBJ1-2; TRBD1 matches at 9 bases. CDR3 length equals 14 residues. Trimming took 2 bases from V and 4 from J; bases not matched to a gene: 5. Germline values: CDR1 GTSNPN, CDR2 SVGIG (reference sequence). CDR3 residues: CAWSTRTGAYGYTF. For the CDR3, the DNA is TGTGCCTGGAGTACGCGGACAGGGGCCTATGGCTACACCTTC.

Only a few counts were recorded for this clone. The rearrangement joins TRBV7-9 to TRBJ2-2, with a tentative D call TRBD2 (7 bases). The V and J ends lost 5 bases and 7 bases respectively, with 23 bases between them. This CDR3 region has 17 residues. Germline CDR1 is SEHNR and CDR2 is FQNEAQ (reference sequence). The CDR3 coding sequence is TGTGCCAGCAGCCCCCGGAGGGGGGGACCAGGACGCGGGGAGCTGTTTTTT. Its protein product is CASSPRRGGPGRGELFF. The full variable domain, its missing parts supplied by reference TRBV7-9 and TRBJ2-2, is DTGVSQNPRHKITKRGQNVTFRCDPISEHNRLYWYRQTLGQGPEFLTYFQNEAQLEKSRLLSDRFSAERPKGSFSTLEIQRTEQGDSAMYLCASSPRRGGPGRGELFFGEGSRLTVL.

This clone has more than one count but fewer than ten. The rearrangement joins TRBV11-3 to TRBJ1-1, with D hard to call. The V gene lost 6 bases and the J gene lost 4 bases, with 12 bases spanning the gap. Germline CDR1 reads SGHNT; CDR2 reads YENEEA. The CDR3 runs to 13 residues. CDR3 in amino acids: CASSLNMGTEAFF. CDR3 DNA: TGTGCCAGCAGTCTCAACATGGGCACTGAAGCTTTCTTT.

This chain uses TRBV13 with TRBJ2-7; possibly TRBD1 for D (6 bases). The ends were cut back, 1 base at V and 0 bases at J, with 7 bases in the middle. The germline CDR1 and CDR2 sequences are PRHDT and FYEKMQ (reference sequence). The CDR3 runs 14 residues. CDR3 sequence reads: CASSLARGSYEQYF. CDR3 bases: TGTGCCAGCAGCTTAGCCAGGGGCTCCTACGAGCAGTACTTC. The full variable domain, with the rest looked up from reference TRBV13 and TRBJ2-7, is AAGVIQSPRHLIKEKRETATLKCYPIPRHDTVYWYQQGPGQDPQFLISFYEKMQSDKGSIPDRFSAQQFSDYHSELNMSSLELGDSALYFCASSLARGSYEQYFGPGTRLTVT.

The rearrangement links TRBV27 to TRBJ2-1; D is perhaps TRBD1 or TRBD2 (5 bases each). Germline V lookup: CDR1 MNHEY, CDR2 SMNVEV (reference sequence). The CDR3 contains 15 residues. Trimming took 3 bases from V and 0 from J, leaving 9 bases between them. The CDR3, as DNA: TGTGCCAGCAGTTTCAGGGAGCCCTCCTACAATGAGCAGTTCTTC. This encodes CASSFREPSYNEQFF.

Points on this clone: Mismatch with germline at one junction end may stem from a read error. Written as DNA, the CDR3 is TGTGCCAGCAGCTTCCCCCTAGGCGAGGGGGCACTGCCAATATTC. It encodes CASSFPLGEGALPIF. V and J are TRBV5-4 and TRBJ2-7, with 7 bases matching TRBD1. Germline CDR1 is SGHNT and CDR2 is YYREEE (reference sequence). The CDR3 extends over 15 amino acids.

This clone was detected once. The chain has TRBV6-1 and TRBJ1-4; D call uncertain. Germline-derived CDR1 and CDR2 are MNHNS and SASEGT. There are 13 residues in the CDR3. V was shortened by 2 bases and J by 7 bases, with 8 bases between the two germline ends. The CDR3 DNA is TGTGCCAGCAGTGAAAAAGGGAGTGAAAAACTGTTTTTT. Amino acids: CASSEKGSEKLFF.

The gene calls are TRBV7-9 and TRBJ1-2; the D gene is possibly TRBD1 (6 bases). This CDR3 comprises 12 residues. V was pared by 4 bases and J by 7 bases, with 10 bases between. Germline-derived CDR1 and CDR2 are SEHNR and FQNEAQ (reference sequence). The CDR3 DNA sequence: TGTGCCAGCAGCTCGAAGACAGGTGGCTACACCTTC. Residues: CASSSKTGGYTF. Together with reference TRBV7-9 and TRBJ1-2, the CDR3 gives the full variable domain: DTGVSQNPRHKITKRGQNVTFRCDPISEHNRLYWYRQTLGQGPEFLTYFQNEAQLEKSRLLSDRFSAERPKGSFSTLEIQRTEQGDSAMYLCASSSKTGGYTFGSGTRLTVV.

The V and J genes are TRBV7-2 and TRBJ1-3, with TRBD1 matching 8 bases. CDR1 is SGHTA and CDR2 is FQGNSA in the germline V gene. The CDR3 covers 16 residues. V was pared by 5 bases and J by 5 bases, with 11 bases of the junction left unmatched. CDR3 region: CASSPRTGRTRNTIYF. The CDR3 coding sequence is TGTGCCAGCAGCCCCCGGACAGGGAGGACGAGAAACACCATATATTTT.

The genes are TRBV2 and TRBJ1-5, with TRBD1 as a possible D gene (5 bases). This CDR3 has 14 amino acids. The germline V and J ends were trimmed by 5 bases and 7 bases, with 15 bases remaining between them. Germline V gene lookup returns CDR1 SNHLY and CDR2 FYNNEI. The CDR3 DNA follows: TGTGCCAGCAGTCCTACTCAGGGAAGGCAGCCCCAGCATTTT. Its translation is CASSPTQGRQPQHF.

The rearrangement links TRBV4-3 to TRBJ1-2; D possibly corresponds to TRBD1 (5 bases). Germline loops: CDR1 LGHNA, CDR2 YSLEER. The CDR3 sequence is 13 residues long. V lost 0 bases and J lost 7, with 9 bases in between. The CDR3: CASSQDRVGGYTF. CDR3 nucleotide sequence: TGCGCCAGCAGCCAAGACAGGGTTGGTGGCTACACCTTC.

V and J are TRBV7-2 and TRBJ1-1; D remains ambiguous. V lost 5 bases, J lost 5 bases, and 18 bases lay in between. The germline CDR1 and CDR2 sequences are SGHTA and FQGNSA. The CDR3 sequence is 15 residues long. The CDR3 is CASSPDKGRATEAFF. The CDR3 coding sequence is TGTGCCAGCAGCCCCGACAAAGGACGGGCTACTGAAGCTTTCTTT.